This T cell receptor (beta chain) was identified during a study of shared clonotypes between healthy human individuals. V was shortened by 5 bases and J by 5 bases, with 6 bases between the two germline ends. CDR3 length: 11 residues. Germline loops: CDR1 SGHAT, CDR2 FQDESV (reference sequence). Produced via immunoSEQ multiplex PCR; TCRdb's table is partial and in-frame only. The table lists some 2,400,000 clones, nearly 97% of them singletons. Sequencing was performed on naive CD4+ T cells sorted from blood. As to subset: CD45RA+ positively selected. The chain recombines TRBV11-1 with TRBJ2-5; D is ambiguous. The clonotype originates from a man younger than 30 in good health. The CDR3 DNA reads TGTGCCAGCAGCGGAGAGGAGACCCAGTACTTC. This translates into CASSGEETQYF.